These 9 T cell receptor beta chains came from one sample sequenced in a study of T cell clones after liver transplantation. Using immunoSEQ multiplex PCR, the repertoire was profiled, and TCRdb retains in-frame clones only, with some absent. The sample holds 80,000 or so clones, about 84% seen once. The material was CD4+ T cells from blood, obtained just over 45 months after liver transplant. All receptors come from a human patient who received a liver transplant. Some of the T cells may derive from the graft donor.

The genes are TRBV29-1 and TRBJ2-3; D uncertain. Germline V gene data show CDR1 as SQVTM and CDR2 as ANQGSEA. The length of the CDR3 is 12 residues. Trimming removed 5 bases from V and 0 bases from J, with 6 bases in between. DNA of the CDR3: TGCAGCGTTCGAATGAGCACAGATACGCAGTATTTT. Translation gives CSVRMSTDTQYF.

V usage is TRBV4-2 and J usage is TRBJ2-7; 11 bases align to TRBD2. Per germline, CDR1 LGHNA and CDR2 YNFKEQ. The CDR3 extends over 16 amino acids. The ends lost 1 base at V and 4 bases at J; junction bases unmatched: 6. The CDR3 region is CASSQVTSGNPYEQYF. The CDR3 nucleotides are TGTGCCAGCAGCCAAGTGACTAGCGGGAACCCGTACGAGCAGTACTTC.

This chain connects TRBV19 to TRBJ1-2; a weak D match, TRBD1 (5 bases). The germline V gene encodes CDR1 LNHDA and CDR2 SQIVND (reference sequence). V lost 9 bases and J 4 bases, leaving 21 bases between the germline ends. This CDR3 has 15 amino acids. The CDR3 DNA is TGTGCCAGCCGTCCAATGAGGGGCGGCTTCTATGGCTACACCTTC. Protein product: CASRPMRGGFYGYTF.

The chain is built from TRBV6-1 and TRBJ2-7; D unclear. Germline assignment: CDR1 MNHNS and CDR2 SASEGT. This CDR3 is built from 11 residues. V shed 5 bases and J shed 9 bases, with 11 bases lying between them. The CDR3 DNA is TGTGCCAGCAGTAACCTACCCAGGCAGTACTTC. Its protein product is CASSNLPRQYF.

The rearrangement uses TRBV15 and TRBJ1-1; D unclear. The CDR3 sequence is 15 residues long. V was cut by 1 base and J by 3 bases, with 12 bases left in between. Germline-derived CDR1 and CDR2 are LNHNV and YYDKDF (reference sequence). CDR3 in amino acids: CATSRGRGWDTEAFF. The CDR3 coding sequence is TGTGCCACCAGCAGAGGAAGAGGGTGGGACACTGAAGCTTTCTTT.

The rearrangement uses TRBV4-1 and TRBJ2-7; D call uncertain. The CDR3 sequence is 14 residues long. V was cut by 0 bases and J by 2 bases, with 8 bases left in between. Germline lookup yields CDR1 MGHRA and CDR2 YSYEKL. The CDR3 spells CASSQDRPPYEQYF. As DNA, the CDR3 is TGCGCCAGCAGCCAAGATCGACCGCCCTACGAGCAGTACTTC.

The chain uses TRBV30 and TRBJ2-6; TRBD2 might be the D (5 bases). CDR1 and CDR2 from the germline V gene are GTSNPN and SVGIG (reference sequence). The CDR3 covers 18 residues. Trimming pared 2 bases from V and 4 bases from J, leaving 21 bases between. The CDR3 nucleotides are TGTGCCTGGAGTTTAACTAGACGTACTGCGCTGGGGGCCAACGTCCTGACTTTC. Its protein is CAWSLTRRTALGANVLTF.

A word on this clone: Other DNA variants within this sample encode the same CDR3. The rearrangement joins TRBV6-5 to TRBJ1-5; 9 bases match TRBD1. The trim removed 2 bases at V and 4 bases at J, leaving 0 bases unmatched. Germline V gene sequence: CDR1 MNHEY, CDR2 SVGAGI. This CDR3 has 14 amino acids. CDR3: CASSYGTGNQPQHF. CDR3 bases: TGTGCCAGCAGTTACGGGACAGGGAATCAGCCCCAGCATTTT.

This chain joins TRBV10-1 and TRBJ2-6; D call uncertain. The germline V gene has CDR1 WNHNN and CDR2 SYGVQD (reference sequence). The CDR3 consists of 13 residues. V lost 5 bases and J 2 bases, leaving 4 bases between the germline ends. CDR3 sequence: CASSPPGANVLTF. CDR3 nucleotide sequence: TGCGCCAGCAGTCCTCCTGGGGCCAACGTCCTGACTTTC.